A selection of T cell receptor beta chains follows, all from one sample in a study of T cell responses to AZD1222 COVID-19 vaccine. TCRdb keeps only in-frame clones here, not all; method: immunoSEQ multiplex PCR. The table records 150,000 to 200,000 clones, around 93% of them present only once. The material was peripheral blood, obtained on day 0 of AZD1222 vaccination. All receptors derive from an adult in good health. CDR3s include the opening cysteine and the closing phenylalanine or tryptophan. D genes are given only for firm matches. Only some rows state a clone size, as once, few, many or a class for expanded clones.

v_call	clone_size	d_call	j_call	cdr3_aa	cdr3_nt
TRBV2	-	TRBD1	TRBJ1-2	CASSDPGQGRGANYGYTF	TGTGCCAGCAGCGATCCGGGACAGGGCCGGGGGGCTAACTATGGCTACACCTTC
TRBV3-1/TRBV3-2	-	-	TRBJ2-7	CASSILRMGEQYF	TGTGCCAGCAGCATCTTGCGGATGGGGGAGCAGTACTTC
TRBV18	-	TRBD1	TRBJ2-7	CASSQDRVREQYF	TGTGCCAGCTCACAGGACAGGGTTCGGGAGCAGTACTTC
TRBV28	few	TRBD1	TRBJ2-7	CASSLGDRGVF	TGTGCCAGCAGTTTGGGGGACAGGGGGGTCTTC
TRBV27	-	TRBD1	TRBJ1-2	CASRQGAGYGYTF	TGTGCCAGCAGACAGGGGGCGGGGTATGGCTACACCTTC
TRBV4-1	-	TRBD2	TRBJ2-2	CASSPERLAGSGAGELFF	TGCGCCAGCAGCCCAGAAAGGCTAGCGGGGAGTGGAGCCGGGGAGCTGTTTTTT
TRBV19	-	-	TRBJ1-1	CASSIFEGTEAFF	TGTGCCAGTAGTATATTCGAGGGCACTGAAGCTTTCTTT
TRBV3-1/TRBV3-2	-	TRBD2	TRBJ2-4	CASSQQTSGGNIQYF	TGTGCCAGCAGCCAACAGACTAGCGGGGGAAACATTCAGTACTTC
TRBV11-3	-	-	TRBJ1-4	CASSPGPDEKLFF	TGTGCCAGCAGCCCAGGGCCTGATGAAAAACTGTTTTTT
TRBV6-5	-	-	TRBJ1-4	CASTLGGRRGEKLFF	TGTGCCAGCACCTTAGGCGGTAGACGCGGTGAAAAACTGTTTTTT
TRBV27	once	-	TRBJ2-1	CASTLGAGLYNEQFF	TGTGCCAGCACCTTAGGGGCAGGGCTCTACAATGAGCAGTTCTTC
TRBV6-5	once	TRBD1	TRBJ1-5	CASSRDRGTSQPQHF	TGTGCCAGCAGTCGGGACAGGGGGACCAGTCAGCCCCAGCATTTT
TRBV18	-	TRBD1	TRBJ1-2	CASSPPRDRGFYGYTF	TGTGCCAGCTCACCACCGAGGGACAGGGGGTTCTATGGCTACACCTTC